This T cell receptor beta chain was identified in a study of cytomegalovirus exposure and HLA in healthy donors. The PCR employed 60 Vbeta primers together with 13 Jbeta primers. TCRdb's table, derived via immunoSEQ multiplex PCR, lists solely in-frame clones and lacks some. Of some 170,000 clones in the sample, roughly 76% were seen once. Whole-study results and caveats: Later on, an analysis showed TCR association rates differing by HLA locus, with DRB1 the most and HLA-C the fewest.

With regard to this clone: Its antigen is currently unknown.

Likely unrecorded immune exposures existed in these nominally healthy donors. The TCR originated in a woman younger than 30 in good health and CMV-seropositive. The material sequenced was PBMCs.

The CDR3 is CASSPSTGGKETQYF. CDR3 bases: TGTGCCAGCAGCCCGAGTACAGGGGGGAAAGAGACCCAGTACTTC. The chain joins TRBV6-6 to TRBJ2-5; 8 bases line up with TRBD1. J was trimmed by 3 bases and V by 6 bases; bases with no gene match: 9. CDR1 is MNHNY and CDR2 is SVGAGI in the germline V gene (reference sequence). CDR3 length equals 15 residues.